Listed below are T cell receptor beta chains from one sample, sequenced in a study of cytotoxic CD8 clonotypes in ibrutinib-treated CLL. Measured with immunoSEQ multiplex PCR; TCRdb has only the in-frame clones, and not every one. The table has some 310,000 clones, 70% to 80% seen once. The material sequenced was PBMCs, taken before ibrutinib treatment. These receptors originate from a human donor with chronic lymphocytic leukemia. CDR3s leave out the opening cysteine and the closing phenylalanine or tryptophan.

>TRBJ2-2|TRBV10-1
ASSEVWRANTGELF
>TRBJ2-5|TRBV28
GIVEQETQY
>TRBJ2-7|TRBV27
ASSQVFSYEQY
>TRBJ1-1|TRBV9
ASSPRRGEAF
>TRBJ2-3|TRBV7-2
ASSYTGVGADTQY
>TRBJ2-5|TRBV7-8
ASRPRGEETQY
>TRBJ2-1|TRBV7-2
ASSLGAGAQF
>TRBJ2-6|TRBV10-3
ANAGTELRSGANVLT
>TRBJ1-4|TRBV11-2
ASSLGSINEKLF
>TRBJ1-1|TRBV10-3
AISAGGYTEAF
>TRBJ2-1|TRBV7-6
ASSLVSRSNEQF
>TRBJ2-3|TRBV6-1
ASGLAGTDTQY
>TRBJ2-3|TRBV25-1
ASSEHSSTDTQY
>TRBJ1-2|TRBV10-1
ASSFVREGGYT
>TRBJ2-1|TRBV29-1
SVGDGNEQF
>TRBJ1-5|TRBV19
ASRDSNQPQH
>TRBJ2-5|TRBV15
ATSRSLGSFQETQY
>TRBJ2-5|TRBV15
ATSRGAGEETQY
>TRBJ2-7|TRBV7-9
ASSNQGQGFDEQY
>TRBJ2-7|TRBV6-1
ASSERWGIFEQY
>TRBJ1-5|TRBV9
ASSPASNQPQH
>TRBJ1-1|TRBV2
ASSGQGAGNTEAF
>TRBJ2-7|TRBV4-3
ASSQVASGLTSYEQY
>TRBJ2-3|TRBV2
ASRSGLDTDTQY
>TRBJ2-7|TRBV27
ASRLAGNPYEQY
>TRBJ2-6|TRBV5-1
ASSLGLVGSGANVLT
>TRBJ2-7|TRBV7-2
ASSFIGLAPYEQY
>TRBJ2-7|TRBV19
ASSIGLVYEQY
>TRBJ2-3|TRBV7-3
ASSQKGGTQY
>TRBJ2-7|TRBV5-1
ASSFGSGTATHEQY
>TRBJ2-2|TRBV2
ASSVTTGELF
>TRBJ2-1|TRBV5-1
ASSLASGSSNEQF
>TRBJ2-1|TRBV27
ASSSGRLAGINEQF
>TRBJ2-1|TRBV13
ASSQDRGADYNEQF
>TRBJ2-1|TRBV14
ASSEPRSGPYNEQF
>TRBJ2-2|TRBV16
ASSLGLAGVMDTGELF
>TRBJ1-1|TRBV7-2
ASSLSTGVATEAF
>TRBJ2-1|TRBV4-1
ASSPTHRTSLYNEQF
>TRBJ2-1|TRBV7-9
ASSLLGYSYNEQF
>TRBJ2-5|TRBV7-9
ASSPTVEETQY
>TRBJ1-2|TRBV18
ASSPAGDGYT
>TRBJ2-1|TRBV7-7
ASSRDMNSYNEQF
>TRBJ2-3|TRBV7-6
ASSRGLAGATDTQY
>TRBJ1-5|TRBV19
ASSITGVRPQH
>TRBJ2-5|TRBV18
ASSLLASGETQY
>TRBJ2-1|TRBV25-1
ASSERPTGGNEQF